This TCR beta chain was recovered during a study of T cell repertoires in cytomegalovirus infection. Study summary: Indications of both CMV infection and matching HLA type were provided by public TCR beta signatures.

This clonotype has a count of ten or more. The antigen is undetermined. TCRdb processed the reads anew with MiXCR; each CDR3 protein has one entry. The sample holds about 200,000 distinct CDR3 sequences, less than 9.5% seen once. V dropped 3 bases and J dropped 3 bases, with 8 bases sitting between them. Germline values: CDR1 SGHDN, CDR2 FVKESK. The CDR3 sequence is 13 residues long. Findings and limits, study-wide: Accumulated public TCR beta family frequency recognized individuals carrying CMV together with the relevant HLA. Dominating the ex vivo response were TCR beta clonotypes that were CMV-specific and HLA-C-restricted.

The sequence was obtained from a human donor in good health (CMV status not recorded). Some clones in this sample may be carry-over from other donors' samples. Sequenced sample: PBMCs. This chain uses TRBV14 with TRBJ1-1; a weak D match, TRBD1 (5 bases). The CDR3 spells CASSQDTYTEAFF. In DNA form, the CDR3 reads TGTGCCAGCAGCCAGGACACGTACACTGAAGCTTTCTTT.